This T cell receptor (beta chain) was sequenced in a study of regulatory T cells in long-lasting Graves disease. This clonotype was observed a handful of times. Investigators prepared the TCR beta libraries by applying iRepertoire HTBI primers and Arm-PCR of CDR3 regions. MiXCR, run by TCRdb on the multiplex PCR reads, gives a single entry per CDR3 protein. The sample lists approximately 490,000 distinct CDR3 sequences, 15% to 20% seen once, with more than 10% in the top ten. Time point specified: newly diagnosed GD, antithyroid drugs for less than 3 months. After RNA was extracted from PBMCs, the TCR library was made from it. Germline V gene data show CDR1 as LGHDT and CDR2 as YNNKEL (reference sequence). The CDR3 extends over 17 amino acids. Trimming removed 2 bases from V and 6 bases from J; junction bases left unmatched: 8. The same data also contributed to another study, on T cells in Graves' hyperthyroidism and ophthalmopathy. As that study records: The model anticipated ophthalmopathy a median around six months pre-onset.

The TCR sequence derives from a man aged 35 to 55 with Graves disease. The chain joins TRBV3-1 to TRBJ2-2, with 11 bases aligning to TRBD2. The input for sequencing was peripheral blood mononuclear cells (PBMCs), taken at new diagnosis, from a patient treated with antithyroid drugs. This CDR3 reads CASSQFSGRAGPGELFF. DNA for the CDR3: TGTGCCAGCAGCCAATTTAGCGGGAGGGCCGGGCCCGGGGAGCTGTTTTTT.